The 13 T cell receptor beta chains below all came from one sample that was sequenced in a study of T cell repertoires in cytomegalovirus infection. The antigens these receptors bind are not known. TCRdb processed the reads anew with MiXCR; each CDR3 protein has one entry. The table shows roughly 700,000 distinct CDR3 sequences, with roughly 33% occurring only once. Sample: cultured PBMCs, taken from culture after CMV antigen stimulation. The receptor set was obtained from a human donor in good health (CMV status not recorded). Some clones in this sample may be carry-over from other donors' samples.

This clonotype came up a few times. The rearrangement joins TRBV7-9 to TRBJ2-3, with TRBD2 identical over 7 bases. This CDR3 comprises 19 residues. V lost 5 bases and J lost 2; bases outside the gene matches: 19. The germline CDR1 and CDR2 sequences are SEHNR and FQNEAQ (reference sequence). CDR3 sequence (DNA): TGTGCCAGCAGCGCACCTCTCCTGGGGGGACGGGGGGACACAGATACGCAGTATTTT. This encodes CASSAPLLGGRGDTDTQYF.

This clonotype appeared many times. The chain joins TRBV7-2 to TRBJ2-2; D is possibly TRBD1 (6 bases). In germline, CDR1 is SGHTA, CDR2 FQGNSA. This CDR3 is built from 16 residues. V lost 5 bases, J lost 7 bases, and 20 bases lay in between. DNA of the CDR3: TGTGCCAGCAGCCCCGACAGGCCCTTAATAAACGGGGAGCTGTTTTTT. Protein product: CASSPDRPLINGELFF.

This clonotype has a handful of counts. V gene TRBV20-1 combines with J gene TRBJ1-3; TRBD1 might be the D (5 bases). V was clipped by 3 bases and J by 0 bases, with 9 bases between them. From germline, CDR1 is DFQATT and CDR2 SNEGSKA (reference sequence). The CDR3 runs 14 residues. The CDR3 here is CSASGAVSGNTIYF. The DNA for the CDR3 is TGCAGTGCTAGTGGGGCTGTCTCTGGAAACACCATATATTTT.

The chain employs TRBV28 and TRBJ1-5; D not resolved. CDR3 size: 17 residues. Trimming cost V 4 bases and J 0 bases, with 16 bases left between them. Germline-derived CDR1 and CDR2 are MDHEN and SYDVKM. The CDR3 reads CASSSLVPVYSNQPQHF. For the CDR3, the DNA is TGTGCCAGCAGTTCTCTAGTGCCGGTTTATAGCAATCAGCCCCAGCATTTT. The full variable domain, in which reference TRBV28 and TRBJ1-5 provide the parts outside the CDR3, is DVKVTQSSRYLVKRTGEKVFLECVQDMDHENMFWYRQDPGLGLRLIYFSYDVKMKEKGDIPEGYSVSREKKERFSLILESASTNQTSMYLCASSSLVPVYSNQPQHFGDGTRLSIL.

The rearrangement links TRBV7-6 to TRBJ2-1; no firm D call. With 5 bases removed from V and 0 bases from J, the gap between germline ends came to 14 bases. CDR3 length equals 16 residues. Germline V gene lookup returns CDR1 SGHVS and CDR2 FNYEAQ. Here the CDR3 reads CASSPQGRTSYNEQFF. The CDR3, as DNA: TGTGCCAGCAGCCCTCAAGGGCGGACCTCCTACAATGAGCAGTTCTTC.

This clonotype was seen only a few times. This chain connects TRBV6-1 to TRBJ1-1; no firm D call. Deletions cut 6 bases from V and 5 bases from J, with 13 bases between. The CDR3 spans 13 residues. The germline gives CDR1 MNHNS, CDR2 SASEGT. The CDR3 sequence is CASRTPPVTEAFF. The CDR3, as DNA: TGTGCCAGCAGGACCCCCCCCGTGACTGAAGCTTTCTTT.

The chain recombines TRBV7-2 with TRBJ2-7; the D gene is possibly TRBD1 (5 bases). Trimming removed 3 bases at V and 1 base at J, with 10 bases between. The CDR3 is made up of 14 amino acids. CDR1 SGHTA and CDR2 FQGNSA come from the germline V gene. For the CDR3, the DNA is TGTGCCAGCAGCTTGGCCAGGGAATCCTACGAGCAGTACTTC. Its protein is CASSLARESYEQYF.

This CDR3 reads CAGRFGAENEQFF. CDR3 nucleotides: TGTGCCGGCCGTTTTGGGGCGGAGAATGAGCAGTTCTTC. The V and J genes are TRBV6-1 and TRBJ2-1; possibly TRBD1 for D (5 bases). The CDR3 is 13 residues long. Trimming took off 11 bases at V and 7 bases at J, with 18 bases between the two ends. The germline V gene has CDR1 MNHNS and CDR2 SASEGT.

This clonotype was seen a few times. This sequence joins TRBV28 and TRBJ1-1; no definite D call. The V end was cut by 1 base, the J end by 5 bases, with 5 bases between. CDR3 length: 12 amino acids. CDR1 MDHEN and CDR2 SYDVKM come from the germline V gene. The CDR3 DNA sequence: TGTGCCAGCAGTTTATTTGTGACTGAAGCTTTCTTT. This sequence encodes CASSLFVTEAFF.

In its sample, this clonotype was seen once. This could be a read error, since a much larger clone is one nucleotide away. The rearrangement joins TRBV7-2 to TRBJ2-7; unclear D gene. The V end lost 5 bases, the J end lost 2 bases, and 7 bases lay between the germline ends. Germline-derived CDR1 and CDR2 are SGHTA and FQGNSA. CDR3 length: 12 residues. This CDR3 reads CASSAVAYEQYF. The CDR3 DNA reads TGTGCCAGCAGCGCCGTGGCCTACGAGCAGTACTTC.

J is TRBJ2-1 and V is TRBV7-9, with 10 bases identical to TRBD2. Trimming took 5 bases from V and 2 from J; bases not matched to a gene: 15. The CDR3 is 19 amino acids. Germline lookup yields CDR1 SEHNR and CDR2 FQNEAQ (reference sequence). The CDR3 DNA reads TGTGCCAGCAGCCCCATACTAGCGGGGCAAGTCAAAACCTACAATGAGCAGTTCTTC. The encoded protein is CASSPILAGQVKTYNEQFF.

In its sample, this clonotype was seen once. The CDR3 nucleotides are TGCAGTGCTAGAGATCCTGGGGCGCGGACAGATACGCAGTATTTT. This encodes CSARDPGARTDTQYF. The chain links TRBV20-1 to TRBJ2-3; D might be TRBD1 (5 bases). Between the trimmed V and J ends, which lost 0 bases and 3 bases, there was a span of 13 bases. Germline CDR1 and CDR2: DFQATT and SNEGSKA (reference sequence). This CDR3 has 15 amino acids.

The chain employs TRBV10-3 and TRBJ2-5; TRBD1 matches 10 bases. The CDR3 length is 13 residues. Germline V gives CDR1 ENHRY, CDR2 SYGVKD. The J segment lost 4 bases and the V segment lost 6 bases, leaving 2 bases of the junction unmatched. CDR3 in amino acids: CAIRDRGGETQYF. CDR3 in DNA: TGTGCCATCAGGGACAGGGGGGGAGAGACCCAGTACTTC.